These T cell receptor beta chains were read from a single sample in a study of shared clonotypes between healthy human individuals. Clones were read by immunoSEQ multiplex PCR, and TCRdb kept only the in-frame ones, dropping some. The sample has 2 million to 3 million clones; about 92% are singletons. Sequencing was performed on naive CD4+ T cells sorted from blood. The receptors come from a young man in good health. CDR3s include the opening cysteine and the closing phenylalanine or tryptophan. Fields, in order: CDR3 length, clone size, J gene, V gene, D gene, CDR3 DNA, CDR3 protein. A D gene is named only where the DNA matches it firmly. Not every row has a clone size; where given, it reads once, few, many or a size class.

16	.	TRBJ2-5	TRBV9	.	TGTGCCAGCAGCGAGACGCTAGCGGAGAGGGGGGAGACCCAGTACTTC	CASSETLAERGETQYF
16	once	TRBJ2-7	TRBV2	TRBD2	TGTGCCAGCAGCCTCCACCTAGCGGGGGGTTCCTACGAGCAGTACTTC	CASSLHLAGGSYEQYF
15	.	TRBJ2-7	TRBV5-1	TRBD1	TGCGCCAGCAGCGTATCAGGGGACAGCTCCTACGAGCAGTACTTC	CASSVSGDSSYEQYF
13	.	TRBJ2-7	TRBV18	.	TGTGCCAGCTCACCTACAGGCTACTACGAGCAGTACTTC	CASSPTGYYEQYF
16	.	TRBJ2-7	TRBV10-3	TRBD2	TGTGCCATCAGCGACCCAACTAGCGGGAGGACGCGGGAGCAGTACTTC	CAISDPTSGRTREQYF
14	.	TRBJ2-2	TRBV5-5	TRBD1	TGTGCCAGCAGCCCGGGACAGGCACTCGGGGAGCTGTTTTTT	CASSPGQALGELFF
14	.	TRBJ1-3	TRBV28	.	TGTGCCAGCAGTTTTGGTTTCTCTGGAAACACCATATATTTT	CASSFGFSGNTIYF
15	.	TRBJ1-2	TRBV25-1	.	TGTGCCAGCAGTGAATGTCCCCGGGGGGCGTGCGGCTACACCTTC	CASSECPRGACGYTF
14	.	TRBJ1-3	TRBV5-1	.	TGCGCCAGCAGCTTCAGTAGCTCTGGAAACACCATATATTTT	CASSFSSSGNTIYF
14	.	TRBJ2-3	TRBV19	.	TGTGCCAGTAGTAAAGTGGGGGCCACAGATACGCAGTATTTT	CASSKVGATDTQYF
14	.	TRBJ2-7	TRBV7-9	.	TGTGCCAGCAGCCGACAGGTGAACTCCTACGAGCAGTACTTC	CASSRQVNSYEQYF
17	.	TRBJ1-1	TRBV18	TRBD1	TGTGCCAGCTCACCACCCGGACAGGGAGGGTTGAACACTGAAGCTTTCTTT	CASSPPGQGGLNTEAFF
14	.	TRBJ1-1	TRBV6-1	TRBD1	TGTGCCAGCAGGGAACAGGGGGCGGTCACTGAAGCTTTCTTT	CASREQGAVTEAFF
15	.	TRBJ2-7	TRBV29-1	TRBD2	TGCAGCGTTGGCTTCACCGGGACTAGGGTCTACGAGCAGTACTTC	CSVGFTGTRVYEQYF
14	once	TRBJ2-7	TRBV7-9	.	TGTGCCAGCACCAAGGGCGACGCCTCCTACGAGCAGTACTTC	CASTKGDASYEQYF
15	.	TRBJ1-3	TRBV5-6	.	TGTGCCAGCCGGTTACAGGGAGCGCTCGGAAACACCATATATTTT	CASRLQGALGNTIYF
15	.	TRBJ2-1	TRBV27	.	TGTGCCAGCAGTTTAGGTCCCCCATCATACAATGAGCAGTTCTTC	CASSLGPPSYNEQFF
15	.	TRBJ2-1	TRBV2	.	TGTGCCAGCAGTGATAAGCGTGTATCCTACAATGAGCAGTTCTTC	CASSDKRVSYNEQFF
14	.	TRBJ1-4	TRBV10-3	.	TGTGCCATCAGTGATGCGGGGTCTAATGAAAAACTGTTTTTT	CAISDAGSNEKLFF
14	.	TRBJ2-3	TRBV18	TRBD1	TGTGCCAGCTCACTACAGGGGGCAGGAGATACGCAGTATTTT	CASSLQGAGDTQYF
19	.	TRBJ1-1	TRBV30	.	TGTGCCTGGAGTGGAAGGAGCCTGGACTTCCGCGGTAGGAACACTGAAGCTTTCTTT	CAWSGRSLDFRGRNTEAFF
15	.	TRBJ1-6	TRBV7-6	TRBD1	TGTGCCAGCAGCTCCAGGACAGGTGATAATTCACCCCTCCACTTT	CASSSRTGDNSPLHF
15	.	TRBJ2-5	TRBV28	TRBD1	TGTGCCAGCAGAGATTGGACAGGGTCTAGTAAGACCCAGTACTTC	CASRDWTGSSKTQYF
15	.	TRBJ2-1	TRBV5-4	TRBD1	TGTGCCAGCAGCCCGGACAGGGGGACCTACAATGAGCAGTTCTTC	CASSPDRGTYNEQFF
14	.	TRBJ2-7	TRBV7-2	.	TGTGCCAGCAGCTTAAGCGGACAGTCATCCGAGCAGTACTTC	CASSLSGQSSEQYF
15	.	TRBJ2-1	TRBV15	.	TGTGCCACCAGCAGAGATCGACAGGTCGACAATGAGCAGTTCTTC	CATSRDRQVDNEQFF
15	.	TRBJ2-2	TRBV5-4	.	TGTGCCAGCAGCTTTGGTTACGGGTCGACCGGGGAGCTGTTTTTT	CASSFGYGSTGELFF
13	.	TRBJ2-7	TRBV9	TRBD2	TGTGCCAGCAGCGTAGTGGGGGGGACCGAGCAGTACTTC	CASSVVGGTEQYF
17	.	TRBJ2-7	TRBV5-1	TRBD1	TGCGCCAGCAGCTTGGTCCCTATAGGACAGGGCGTAGACGAGCAGTACTTC	CASSLVPIGQGVDEQYF
13	.	TRBJ2-3	TRBV29-1	.	TGCAGCGTTGACAAAGGTTCCACAGATACGCAGTATTTT	CSVDKGSTDTQYF
14	.	TRBJ2-7	TRBV10-3	.	TGTGCCATCAGTGAAGTAGTTCAGGGAACCGAGCAGTACTTC	CAISEVVQGTEQYF
14	.	TRBJ2-4	TRBV21-1	.	TGTGCCAGCAGCAAAGTTCGGAAGAAGGCCATTCAGTACTTC	CASSKVRKKAIQYF
13	.	TRBJ2-5	TRBV28	.	TGTGCCAGCAGTTTGGGGGGCGCGGAGACCCAGTACTTC	CASSLGGAETQYF
14	.	TRBJ2-1	TRBV7-2	.	TGTGCCAGCAGCTTAGCAGGGAGGAACAATGAGCAGTTCTTC	CASSLAGRNNEQFF
15	.	TRBJ1-1	TRBV18	.	TGTGCCAGCTCACGGACGGGACCGATGAACACTGAAGCTTTCTTT	CASSRTGPMNTEAFF
15	.	TRBJ2-7	TRBV28	.	TGTGCCAGCAGCCCACAGGGATTTAGCTCCTACGAGCAGTACTTC	CASSPQGFSSYEQYF
14	.	TRBJ1-6	TRBV2	TRBD1	TGTGCCAGCAGGGCGGGACAGGGGAATTCACCCCTCCACTTT	CASRAGQGNSPLHF
14	.	TRBJ1-4	TRBV5-1	.	TGCGCCAGCAGCTTAGGACAGTCTAATGAAAAACTGTTTTTT	CASSLGQSNEKLFF
12	.	TRBJ2-7	TRBV6-5	.	TGTGCCAGCAGTTACGACCGGTACGAGCAGTACTTC	CASSYDRYEQYF
15	.	TRBJ1-1	TRBV6-1	.	TGTGCCAGCAGTGAAGCGCTAAGGGTGAGCACTGAAGCTTTCTTT	CASSEALRVSTEAFF
15	.	TRBJ2-7	TRBV28	.	TGTGCCAGCAGTTTGATTTCCCCGGGGTCCTACGAGCAGTCCTTC	CASSLISPGSYEQSF
13	.	TRBJ1-1	TRBV5-1	.	TGCGCCAGCAGCTTCGGGGATAACACTGAAGCTTTCTTT	CASSFGDNTEAFF
15	.	TRBJ2-7	TRBV28	.	TGTGCCAGCAGCGCAAGGGGTCAAAGCTCCTACGAGCAGTACTTC	CASSARGQSSYEQYF
15	.	TRBJ1-2	TRBV18	.	TGTGCCAGCTCACCACCCGGCGGTACACCCGCTGGCTACACCTTC	CASSPPGGTPAGYTF
16	.	TRBJ2-7	TRBV6-1	TRBD2	TGTGCCAGCAGTGAAGACATAGCGGGACCCTGGGACGAGCAGTACTTC	CASSEDIAGPWDEQYF
14	.	TRBJ2-5	TRBV27	TRBD1	TGTGCCACCCCCCCAGGGGGAAAGGAAGAGACCCAGTACTTC	CATPPGGKEETQYF